A selection of T cell receptor beta chains follows, all from one sample in a study of blood T cells in healthy people across ages. MiXCR was run by TCRdb on the 5' RACE reads, yielding one entry per CDR3 protein. The sample includes about 640,000 distinct CDR3 sequences, roughly 53% of them seen just once. Sequenced sample: blood. The receptors originated from a man in his fifties or sixties in good health. CDR3s include the opening cysteine and the closing phenylalanine or tryptophan. The order of the fields is D gene, clone size, J gene, V gene, CDR3 protein, CDR3 DNA. D genes are given only for firm matches. Expanded clones are given a class, and other clones once, few, many or no size at all.

>TRBD1|NA|TRBJ2-4|TRBV7-2
CASSATGGSENIQYF
TGTGCCAGCAGCGCAACAGGGGGCTCGGAGAACATTCAGTACTTC
>NA|NA|TRBJ1-6|TRBV12-3/TRBV12-4
CASSAGRPNSPLHF
TGTGCCAGCAGTGCGGGACGGCCTAATTCACCCCTCCACTTT
>NA|NA|TRBJ1-6|TRBV29-1
CSASSSYNSPLHF
TGCAGCGCTTCTAGCTCCTATAATTCACCCCTCCACTTT
>TRBD2|NA|TRBJ2-5|TRBV29-1
CSVVFAAGGQETQYF
TGCAGCGTTGTTTTCGCCGCGGGGGGCCAAGAGACCCAGTACTTC
>NA|NA|TRBJ2-1|TRBV14
CASSQDRVNEQFF
TGTGCCAGCAGCCAAGATCGGGTGAATGAGCAGTTCTTC
>NA|NA|TRBJ2-1|TRBV9
CASSTHNEQFF
TGTGCCAGCAGCACCCACAATGAGCAGTTCTTC
>NA|NA|TRBJ2-1|TRBV6-2/TRBV6-3
CASTTGQGIGEQFF
TGTGCCAGCACCACGGGCCAGGGGATTGGGGAGCAGTTCTTC
>NA|NA|TRBJ1-1|TRBV7-9
CASSSIQHEAFF
TGTGCCAGCAGCTCCATACAGCATGAAGCTTTCTTT
>NA|once|TRBJ2-7|TRBV5-1
CAGSSDPGLSYEQYF
TGCGCCGGCAGCTCGGATCCGGGTCTATCCTACGAGCAGTACTTC
>TRBD2|NA|TRBJ2-5|TRBV3-1
CASSRETSGPQETQYF
TGTGCCAGCAGCCGCGAGACTAGCGGGCCACAAGAGACCCAGTACTTC
>NA|NA|TRBJ1-2|TRBV28
CASSTPTGNYGYTF
TGTGCCAGCAGCACCCCTACAGGGAACTATGGCTACACCTTC
>TRBD1|NA|TRBJ2-5|TRBV5-1
CASGITGGGGETQYF
TGCGCCAGCGGAATTACAGGGGGCGGGGGAGAGACCCAGTACTTC
>NA|few|TRBJ2-3|TRBV7-2
CASSYQGGDTQYF
TGTGCCAGCAGCTACCAAGGGGGAGATACGCAGTATTTT
>NA|NA|TRBJ2-5|TRBV27
CASSLIPGSSETQYF
TGTGCCAGCAGCCTTATCCCAGGTTCATCAGAGACCCAGTACTTC
>TRBD1|NA|TRBJ2-7|TRBV18
CASSAGTGVYEQYF
TGTGCCAGCTCAGCCGGGACAGGGGTTTACGAGCAGTACTTC
>TRBD1|NA|TRBJ2-3|TRBV5-1
CASSHLTGELDTQYF
TGCGCCAGCAGCCATCTGACAGGGGAGTTGGATACGCAGTATTTT
>NA|few|TRBJ2-5|TRBV3-1
CASSQIVEETQYF
TGTGCCAGCAGCCAAATCGTAGAAGAGACCCAGTACTTC
>TRBD1|few|TRBJ2-5|TRBV6-5
CASSYDRAGTQYF
TGTGCCAGCAGTTACGACAGGGCTGGGACCCAGTACTTC
>NA|NA|TRBJ1-2|TRBV9
CASNSGQIPYYGYTF
TGTGCCAGCAATAGCGGACAGATACCGTACTATGGCTACACCTTC
>NA|NA|TRBJ2-3|TRBV4-3
CASSQDRDSFTDTQYF
TGCGCCAGCAGCCAAGATCGGGACTCATTCACAGATACGCAGTATTTT
>NA|NA|TRBJ1-2|TRBV20-1
CSAAPDRIYGYTF
TGCAGTGCGGCCCCGGACAGAATCTATGGCTACACCTTC
>NA|NA|TRBJ1-2|TRBV2
CASTLGAAINYGYTF
TGTGCCTCAACCCTAGGGGCAGCGATAAACTATGGCTACACCTTC
>NA|NA|TRBJ2-1|TRBV3-1
CASSQNRALEQFF
TGTGCCAGCAGCCAAAATAGAGCACTAGAGCAGTTCTTC
>NA|few|TRBJ1-2|TRBV3-1
CASSQGDVGNGYTF
TGTGCCAGCAGCCAAGGGGATGTAGGGAATGGCTACACCTTC
>NA|few|TRBJ2-5|TRBV10-3
CAISPTDMGQETQYF
TGTGCCATCAGCCCGACGGACATGGGTCAAGAGACCCAGTACTTC
>NA|few|TRBJ2-7|TRBV14
CASSQDVFTGFPYEQYF
TGTGCCAGCAGCCAAGACGTATTCACCGGTTTTCCCTACGAGCAGTACTTC
>NA|NA|TRBJ1-2|TRBV6-6
CASSYSPGSMDGYTF
TGTGCCAGCAGTTACTCCCCGGGCAGCATGGATGGCTACACCTTC
>TRBD1|NA|TRBJ1-2|TRBV5-1
CASSLASGQANYGYTF
TGCGCCAGCAGCTTGGCCTCCGGACAGGCAAACTATGGCTACACCTTC
>TRBD2|few|TRBJ2-3|TRBV10-2
CASKLAGGLNTDTQYF
TGCGCCAGCAAGTTAGCGGGGGGGCTAAACACAGATACGCAGTATTTT
>TRBD1|once|TRBJ2-7|TRBV7-2
CASSLTHRDRVWSYEQYF
TGTGCCAGCAGCCTTACTCACCGGGACAGGGTATGGTCCTACGAGCAGTACTTC
>TRBD1|few|TRBJ2-1|TRBV4-1
CASSQVTGQGWNNEQFF
TGCGCCAGCAGCCAAGTTACGGGACAGGGGTGGAACAATGAGCAGTTCTTC
>NA|NA|TRBJ1-5|TRBV12-3/TRBV12-4
CASTYRAGNQPQHF
TGTGCCAGCACCTACAGGGCCGGCAATCAGCCCCAGCATTTT
>NA|few|TRBJ1-6|TRBV3-1
CASSQEGGGASPLHF
TGTGCCAGCAGCCAAGAGGGGGGGGGCGCTTCACCCCTCCACTTT
>TRBD1|NA|TRBJ2-3|TRBV6-1
CASSISHRDRKYITDTQYF
TGTGCCAGCAGTATTTCCCACCGGGACAGGAAGTATATCACAGATACGCAGTATTTT
>NA|NA|TRBJ1-6|TRBV3-1
CASSQPHPRSPLHF
TGTGCCAGCAGCCAGCCGCACCCAAGGTCACCCCTCCACTTT
>NA|NA|TRBJ2-1|TRBV5-1
CASSLDGRWDEQFF
TGCGCCAGCAGCTTGGATGGCAGGTGGGATGAGCAGTTCTTC
>NA|NA|TRBJ2-1|TRBV2
CASRADNEQFF
TGTGCCAGCAGGGCGGACAATGAGCAGTTCTTC
>TRBD1|NA|TRBJ2-7|TRBV20-1
CSAREGTARYEQYF
TGCAGTGCTAGAGAGGGGACAGCGCGCTACGAGCAGTACTTC
>NA|many|TRBJ2-5|TRBV2
CASKTGPQQETQYF
TGTGCCAGCAAGACGGGGCCACAGCAAGAGACCCAGTACTTC
>TRBD2|NA|TRBJ2-1|TRBV13
CASSLGLAGGLTNEQFF
TGTGCCAGCAGCTTAGGCCTAGCGGGGGGGCTGACCAATGAGCAGTTCTTC